These 24 T cell receptor beta chains came from one sample sequenced in a study of blood T cell repertoires in COVID-19. TCRdb keeps only in-frame clones here, not all; method: immunoSEQ multiplex PCR. The table has about 42,000 clones, roughly nine tenths seen once; the top ten hold 9%. Sequencing was performed on peripheral blood. The source of these receptors is a man aged 25-45 years with active or convalescent COVID-19.

This chain connects TRBV5-1 to TRBJ2-7, with D possibly matching TRBD1 (6 bases). The CDR3 is 14 residues long. Trimming removed 3 bases at V and 0 bases at J, with 10 bases between. Per the germline V gene, CDR1 is SGHRS and CDR2 is YFSETQ. The CDR3 sequence: CASSWGPSSYEQYV. The CDR3 nucleotides are TGCGCCAGCAGCTGGGGGCCTAGCTCCTACGAGCAGTACGTC.

V gene TRBV11-2 combines with J gene TRBJ2-7; D not certain. The CDR3 is 15 amino acids. Per germline, CDR1 SGHAT and CDR2 FQNNGV. Trimming took off 4 bases at V and 0 bases at J, with 13 bases between the two ends. CDR3 sequence (DNA): TGTGCCAGCAGCTCGGAGTTACTCGCCTCCTACGAGCAGTACTTC. Translation: CASSSELLASYEQYF.

Comments on this clone: The same CDR3 arises from other DNA sequences in this sample as well. The chain combines TRBV9 with TRBJ2-2; a weak D match, TRBD1 (5 bases). The CDR3 spans 14 residues. V shed 2 bases and J shed 5 bases, with 10 bases lying between them. In germline, CDR1 is SGDLS, CDR2 YYNGEE. The CDR3 region has the DNA TGTGCCAGCAGCGTCGACAGCCATACCGGGGAGCTGTTTTTT. It translates to CASSVDSHTGELFF.

V is TRBV6-5 and J is TRBJ2-3, with TRBD1 identical over 9 bases. Germline V CDR1 and CDR2: MNHEY, SVGAGI. The CDR3 has 14 amino acids. The junction had 5 bases not matched to a gene; V was cut back by 6 bases and J by 4 bases. In DNA form, the CDR3 reads TGTGCCAGCAGCTCTCGGACAGGGGCAGATACGCAGTATTTT. Translation: CASSSRTGADTQYF.

This sequence joins TRBV5-1 and TRBJ1-2; TRBD1 aligns across 8 bases. CDR1 is SGHRS, CDR2 YFSETQ, per germline. The CDR3 is made up of 15 amino acids. V was pared by 0 bases and J by 6 bases, with 7 bases of the junction left unmatched. CDR3 DNA: TGCGCCAGCAGCTTGGCGGACAGGGAACGGGATGGCTACACCTTC. Residues: CASSLADRERDGYTF. Full variable domain (missing parts from reference TRBV5-1 and TRBJ1-2): KAGVTQTPRYLIKTRGQQVTLSCSPISGHRSVSWYQQTPGQGLQFLFEYFSETQRNKGNFPGRFSGRQFSNSRSEMNVSTLELGDSALYLCASSLADRERDGYTFGSGTRLTVV.

The chain couples TRBV2 to TRBJ1-5; 12 nucleotides agree with TRBD1. This CDR3 spans 15 amino acids. Germline CDR1 SNHLY, CDR2 FYNNEI. The J segment lost 6 bases and the V segment lost 9 bases, leaving 9 bases of the junction unmatched. CDR3: CASSGTGGLGQPQHF. The CDR3 DNA reads TGTGCCAGTTCCGGGACAGGGGGCTTGGGTCAGCCCCAGCATTTT.

This chain connects TRBV5-1 to TRBJ2-7, with TRBD2 as a possible D gene (6 bases). The CDR3 is made up of 15 amino acids. CDR1 SGHRS and CDR2 YFSETQ come from the germline V gene. With 0 bases removed from V and 4 bases from J, the gap between germline ends came to 14 bases. The CDR3, as DNA: TGCGCCAGCAGCTTGGTGGAGGGGAGACCTTACGAGCAGTACTTC. Protein sequence: CASSLVEGRPYEQYF.

This chain connects TRBV4-1 to TRBJ1-1; D is perhaps TRBD1 (6 bases). V gave up 0 bases and J gave up 5 bases, with 10 bases separating them. The CDR3 runs 14 residues. The germline V gene has CDR1 MGHRA and CDR2 YSYEKL. The CDR3 protein is CASSQDRGLTEAFF. In DNA, the CDR3 is TGCGCCAGCAGCCAAGATAGGGGGTTGACTGAAGCTTTCTTT.

The rearrangement uses TRBV7-2 and TRBJ2-5; TRBD2 agrees at 13 bases. Losses at the gene ends were 4 bases for V and 4 bases for J; bases not matched to a gene: 12. CDR1 is SGHTA, CDR2 FQGNSA, per germline. The CDR3 extends over 18 amino acids. CDR3 in amino acids: CASSSLLGLAGDRETQYF. The CDR3 bases are TGTGCCAGCAGCTCGCTCCTCGGACTAGCGGGAGATAGAGAGACCCAGTACTTC.

There are a few counts of this clone. V is TRBV29-1 and J is TRBJ2-7; 7 bases are a match to TRBD1. V lost 6 bases to trimming and J lost 0 bases; unmatched junction nucleotides: 5. Germline CDR1 and CDR2: SQVTM and ANQGSEA. This CDR3 has 13 residues. In DNA form, the CDR3 reads TGCAGCGTGGAGACAGGGTTCTCCTACGAGCAGTACTTC. This encodes CSVETGFSYEQYF.

The genes are TRBV27 and TRBJ2-3; 9 bases are a match to TRBD2. The V and J ends lost 2 bases and 1 base, in that order; junction bases with no gene match: 7. The CDR3 is 17 residues long. The germline gives CDR1 MNHEY, CDR2 SMNVEV (reference sequence). This CDR3 is CASSLGRWTSGTDTQYF. CDR3 bases: TGTGCCAGCAGTTTAGGCAGGTGGACTAGCGGCACAGATACGCAGTATTTT.

This clone was counted between two and nine times. The genes are TRBV7-9 and TRBJ1-5; TRBD1 aligns across 7 bases. This CDR3 spans 14 amino acids. The J segment lost 5 bases and the V segment lost 1 base, leaving 2 bases of the junction unmatched. Germline V gives CDR1 SEHNR, CDR2 FQNEAQ (reference sequence). The CDR3: CASSLDRGHQPQHF. The CDR3 region has the DNA TGTGCCAGCAGCTTAGACAGGGGACATCAGCCCCAGCATTTT. Using reference TRBV7-9 and TRBJ1-5 for the parts outside the CDR3, the full variable domain is DTGVSQNPRHKITKRGQNVTFRCDPISEHNRLYWYRQTLGQGPEFLTYFQNEAQLEKSRLLSDRFSAERPKGSFSTLEIQRTEQGDSAMYLCASSLDRGHQPQHFGDGTRLSIL.

V and J are TRBV7-9 and TRBJ1-2, with D possibly TRBD1 on 5 matching bases. The CDR3 contains 13 residues. Germline-derived CDR1 and CDR2 are SEHNR and FQNEAQ (reference sequence). V shed 4 bases and J shed 4 bases, with 10 bases lying between them. The chain's CDR3 is CASSSRQSYGYTF. The CDR3 bases are TGTGCCAGCAGCTCCAGACAGTCCTATGGCTACACCTTC.

The gene calls are TRBV5-4 and TRBJ2-1; perhaps TRBD2 as D (5 bases). CDR1 SGHNT and CDR2 YYREEE come from the germline V gene (reference sequence). V shed 2 bases and J shed 10 bases, with 10 bases lying between them. This CDR3 is 12 amino acids long. The CDR3 DNA is TGTGCCAGCAGCTTCGGGGTTAGGGAGCAGTTCTTC. This encodes CASSFGVREQFF.

The rearrangement joins TRBV6-5 to TRBJ2-7; 7 bases map to TRBD1. The CDR3 has 14 amino acids. V trimming: 5 bases; J trimming: 4 bases; junction bases outside the gene matches: 8. Germline values: CDR1 MNHEY, CDR2 SVGAGI. CDR3 region: CASSKQQGSYEQYV. The DNA for the CDR3 is TGTGCCAGCAGTAAACAACAGGGGTCGTACGAGCAGTACGTC.

J is TRBJ2-5 and V is TRBV19; the match to TRBD1 covers 8 bases. The CDR3 consists of 14 residues. Losses at the gene ends were 5 bases for V and 5 bases for J; bases not matched to a gene: 7. CDR1 and CDR2 (germline): LNHDA, SQIVND (reference sequence). The CDR3 DNA reads as TGTGCCAGTAGTTGGACAGGGCTTGGGGAGACCCAGTACTTC. Its translation: CASSWTGLGETQYF.

The J gene is TRBJ1-2, the V gene TRBV6-2 or TRBV6-3, with D hard to call. The CDR3 extends over 15 amino acids. V dropped 5 bases and J dropped 4 bases, with 17 bases sitting between them. In germline, CDR1 is MNHEY, CDR2 SVGEGT. The CDR3 loop reads CASSPRGGWSYGYTF. CDR3 coding DNA: TGTGCCAGCAGTCCCCGGGGAGGGTGGAGCTATGGCTACACCTTC.

This clone has only one observation. The rearrangement uses TRBV6-5 and TRBJ2-1; TRBD1 agrees at 8 bases. Germline V gives CDR1 MNHEY, CDR2 SVGAGI. This CDR3 spans 13 amino acids. The V and J ends lost 10 bases and 8 bases, in that order; junction bases with no gene match: 10. CDR3 sequence (DNA): TGTGCCACCTTACAGGGGGGCTGGGATGAGCAGTTCTTC. This codes for CATLQGGWDEQFF.

V is TRBV20-1 and J is TRBJ1-6; 7 bases map to TRBD1. The CDR3 consists of 14 residues. The V and J ends lost 3 bases and 7 bases, in that order; junction bases with no gene match: 6. The germline V gene has CDR1 DFQATT and CDR2 SNEGSKA (reference sequence). The CDR3 coding sequence is TGCAGTGCTAGTACGGGGGACAGCAATTCACCCCTCCACTTT. Translated: CSASTGDSNSPLHF.

The rearrangement joins TRBV29-1 to TRBJ2-2; 8 bases fit TRBD2. V dropped 8 bases and J dropped 2; count of bases not matched to a gene: 7. Looked up from germline, CDR1 is SQVTM and CDR2 is ANQGSEA. The CDR3 covers 14 residues. CDR3 bases: TGCAGCTTCATACTAGCGGAAAACACCGGGGAGCTGTTTTTT. Protein: CSFILAENTGELFF.

The rearrangement uses TRBV12-3 or TRBV12-4 and TRBJ1-4; perhaps TRBD1 as D (5 bases). Between the trimmed V and J ends, which lost 6 bases and 7 bases, there was a span of 12 bases. The CDR3 spans 13 residues. DNA of the CDR3: TGTGCCAGCAGCAGGGTAAAAGGTGAAAAACTGTTTTTT. Protein sequence: CASSRVKGEKLFF.

The rearrangement joins TRBV18 to TRBJ2-7, with 8 bases fitting TRBD1. The V segment lost 3 bases and the J segment 3 bases; nucleotides outside the gene matches: 4. This CDR3 comprises 14 residues. Looked up from germline, CDR1 is KGHSH and CDR2 is LQKENI. As DNA, the CDR3 is TGTGCCAGCTCACCCCGACAGGGGCACTACGAGCAGTACTTC. Its protein product is CASSPRQGHYEQYF.

This chain uses TRBV5-1 with TRBJ2-5, with 12 positions matching TRBD2. Looked up from germline, CDR1 is SGHRS and CDR2 is YFSETQ. The trim removed 4 bases at V and 5 bases at J, leaving 6 bases unmatched. The CDR3 consists of 15 residues. The CDR3 DNA reads as TGCGCCAGCAGCACTCGGACTAGCGGGGCGGAGACCCAGTACTTC. Amino acid sequence: CASSTRTSGAETQYF.

The V gene is TRBV2, the J gene TRBJ1-2, with D perhaps TRBD1 (5 bases). The V gene lost 5 bases and the J gene lost 6 bases, with 13 bases spanning the gap. The CDR3 loop spans 13 amino acids. CDR1 and CDR2 (germline): SNHLY, FYNNEI. Written as DNA, the CDR3 is TGTGCCAGCAGTCTAGAGCAGGGCCATGGCTACACCTTC. Amino acids: CASSLEQGHGYTF.